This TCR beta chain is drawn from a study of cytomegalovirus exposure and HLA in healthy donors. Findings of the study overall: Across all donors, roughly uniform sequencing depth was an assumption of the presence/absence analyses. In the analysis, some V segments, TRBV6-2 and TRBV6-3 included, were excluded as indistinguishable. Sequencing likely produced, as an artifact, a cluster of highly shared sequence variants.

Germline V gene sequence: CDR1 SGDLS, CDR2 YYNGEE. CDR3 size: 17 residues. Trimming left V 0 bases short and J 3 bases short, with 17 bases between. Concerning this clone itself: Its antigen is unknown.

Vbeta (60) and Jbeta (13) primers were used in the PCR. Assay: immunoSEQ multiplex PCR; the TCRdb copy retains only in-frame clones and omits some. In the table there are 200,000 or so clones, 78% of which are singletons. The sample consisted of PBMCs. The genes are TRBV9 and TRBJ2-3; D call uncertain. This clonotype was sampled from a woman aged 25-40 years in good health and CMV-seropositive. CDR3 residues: CASSVEAFSLVTDTQYF. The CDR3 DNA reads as TGTGCCAGCAGCGTAGAAGCCTTCTCCCTAGTAACAGATACGCAGTATTTT.